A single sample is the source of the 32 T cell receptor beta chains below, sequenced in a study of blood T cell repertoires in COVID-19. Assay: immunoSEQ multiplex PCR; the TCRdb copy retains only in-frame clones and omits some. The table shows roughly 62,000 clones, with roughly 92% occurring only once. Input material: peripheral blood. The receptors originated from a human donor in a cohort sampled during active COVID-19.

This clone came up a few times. CDR3 nucleotide sequence: TGCGCCAGCAGCTATATAACAGGCATCGGTTCAGTCGAGCAGTACTTC. Translation: CASSYITGIGSVEQYF. The rearrangement joins TRBV4-1 to TRBJ2-7, with D maybe TRBD1 (5 bases). Germline assignment: CDR1 MGHRA and CDR2 YSYEKL. V gave up 5 bases and J gave up 6 bases, with 23 bases separating them. CDR3 length equals 16 residues.

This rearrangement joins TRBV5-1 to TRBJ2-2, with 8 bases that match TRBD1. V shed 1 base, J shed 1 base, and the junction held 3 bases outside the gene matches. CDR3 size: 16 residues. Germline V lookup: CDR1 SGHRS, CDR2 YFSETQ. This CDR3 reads CASSLSGTGNTGELFF. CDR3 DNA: TGCGCCAGCAGCTTGTCCGGGACAGGGAACACCGGGGAGCTGTTTTTT. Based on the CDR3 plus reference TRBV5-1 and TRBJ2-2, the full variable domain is KAGVTQTPRYLIKTRGQQVTLSCSPISGHRSVSWYQQTPGQGLQFLFEYFSETQRNKGNFPGRFSGRQFSNSRSEMNVSTLELGDSALYLCASSLSGTGNTGELFFGEGSRLTVL.

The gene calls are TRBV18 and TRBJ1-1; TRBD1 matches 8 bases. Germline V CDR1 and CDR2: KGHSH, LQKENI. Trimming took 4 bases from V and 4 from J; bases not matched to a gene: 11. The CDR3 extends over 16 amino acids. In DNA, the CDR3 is TGTGCCAGCTCACGCGCTAGGACAGGGATAGCCACTGAAGCTTTCTTT. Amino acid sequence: CASSRARTGIATEAFF.

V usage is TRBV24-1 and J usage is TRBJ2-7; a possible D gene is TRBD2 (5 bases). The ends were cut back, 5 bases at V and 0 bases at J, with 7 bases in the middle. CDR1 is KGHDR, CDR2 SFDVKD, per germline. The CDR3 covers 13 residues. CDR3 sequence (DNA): TGTGCCACCAGTGGGGCGGGCTCCTACGAGCAGTACTTC. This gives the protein CATSGAGSYEQYF.

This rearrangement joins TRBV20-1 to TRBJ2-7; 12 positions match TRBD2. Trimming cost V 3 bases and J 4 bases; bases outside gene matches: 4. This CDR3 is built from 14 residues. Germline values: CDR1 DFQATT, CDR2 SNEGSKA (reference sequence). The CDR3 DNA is TGCAGTGCTAGTACTAGCGGGGGGTATTACGAGCAGTACTTC. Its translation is CSASTSGGYYEQYF.

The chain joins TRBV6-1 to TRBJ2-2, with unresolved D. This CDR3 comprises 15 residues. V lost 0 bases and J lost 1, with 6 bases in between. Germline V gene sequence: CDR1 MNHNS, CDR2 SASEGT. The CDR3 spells CASSEAIQNTGELFF. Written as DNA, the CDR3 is TGTGCCAGCAGTGAAGCGATACAGAACACCGGGGAGCTGTTTTTT.

CDR3 nucleotides: TGTGCCAGCAGTTTGTCATTAGCCTACGAGCAGTACTTC. Protein product: CASSLSLAYEQYF. The V gene is TRBV27, the J gene TRBJ2-7; no clear D gene. This CDR3 has 13 amino acids. Between the trimmed V and J ends, which lost 3 bases and 2 bases, there was a span of 8 bases. The germline V gene has CDR1 MNHEY and CDR2 SMNVEV (reference sequence).

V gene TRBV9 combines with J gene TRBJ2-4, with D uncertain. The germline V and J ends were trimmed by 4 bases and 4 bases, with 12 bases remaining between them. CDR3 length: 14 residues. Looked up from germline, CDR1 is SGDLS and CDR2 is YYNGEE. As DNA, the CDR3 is TGTGCCAGCAGCCCCCAGTCCTCGAAAAACATTCAGTACTTC. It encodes CASSPQSSKNIQYF.

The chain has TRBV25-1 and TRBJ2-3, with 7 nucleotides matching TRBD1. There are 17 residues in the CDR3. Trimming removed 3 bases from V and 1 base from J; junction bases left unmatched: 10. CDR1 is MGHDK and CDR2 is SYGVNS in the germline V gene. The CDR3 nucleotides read TGTGCCAGCAGTGATTTCGCAAGGGGGCGGGGCACAGATACGCAGTATTTT. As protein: CASSDFARGRGTDTQYF.

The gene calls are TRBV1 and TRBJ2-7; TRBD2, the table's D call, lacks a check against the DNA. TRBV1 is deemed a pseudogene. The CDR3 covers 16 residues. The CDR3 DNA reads TGCACCAGCAGCCAAGATCCCTCCTCCGGGGCCTACGAGCAGTACTTC. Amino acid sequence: CTSSQDPSSGAYEQYF.

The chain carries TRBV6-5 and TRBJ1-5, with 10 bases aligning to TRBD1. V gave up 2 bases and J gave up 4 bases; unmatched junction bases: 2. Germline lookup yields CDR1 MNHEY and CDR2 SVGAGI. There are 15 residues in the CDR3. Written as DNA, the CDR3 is TGTGCCAGCAGTTACACGGGACAGGGGAATCAGCCCCAGCATTTT. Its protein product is CASSYTGQGNQPQHF.

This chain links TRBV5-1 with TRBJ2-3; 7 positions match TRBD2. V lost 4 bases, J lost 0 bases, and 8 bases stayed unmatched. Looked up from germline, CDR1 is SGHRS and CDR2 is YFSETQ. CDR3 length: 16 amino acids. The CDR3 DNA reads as TGCGCCAGCAGCCGCACTAGCGCATCTAGCACAGATACGCAGTATTTT. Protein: CASSRTSASSTDTQYF.

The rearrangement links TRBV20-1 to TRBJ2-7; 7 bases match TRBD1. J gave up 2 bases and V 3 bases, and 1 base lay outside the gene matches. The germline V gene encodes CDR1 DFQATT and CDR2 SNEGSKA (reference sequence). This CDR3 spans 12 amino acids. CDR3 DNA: TGCAGTGCTAGTGGGACAGCCTACGAGCAGTACTTC. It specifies CSASGTAYEQYF.

The CDR3 spells CASSTLDRVREETQYF. The CDR3 DNA follows: TGTGCCAGCAGTACCCTAGACAGGGTTAGGGAAGAGACCCAGTACTTC. The chain recombines TRBV28 with TRBJ2-5; 7 bases align to TRBD1. V shed 5 bases, J shed 3 bases, and the junction held 12 bases outside the gene matches. Germline values: CDR1 MDHEN, CDR2 SYDVKM. The CDR3 is made up of 16 amino acids.

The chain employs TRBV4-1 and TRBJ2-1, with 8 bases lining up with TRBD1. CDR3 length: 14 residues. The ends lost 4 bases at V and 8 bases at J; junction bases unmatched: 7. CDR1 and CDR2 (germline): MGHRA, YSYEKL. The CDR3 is CASSPGQVRDEQFF. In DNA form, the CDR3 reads TGCGCCAGCAGCCCGGGACAGGTACGGGATGAGCAGTTCTTC.

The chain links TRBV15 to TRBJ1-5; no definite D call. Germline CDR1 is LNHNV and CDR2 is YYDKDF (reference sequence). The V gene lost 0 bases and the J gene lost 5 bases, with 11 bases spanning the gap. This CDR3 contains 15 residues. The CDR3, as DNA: TGTGCCACCAGCAGAGAACCCGGGAACTATCAGCCCCAGCATTTT. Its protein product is CATSREPGNYQPQHF.

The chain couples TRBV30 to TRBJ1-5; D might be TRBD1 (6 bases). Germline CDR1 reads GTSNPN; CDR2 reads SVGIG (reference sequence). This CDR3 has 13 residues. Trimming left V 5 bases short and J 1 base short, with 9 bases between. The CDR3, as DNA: TGTGCCTGGTCCGGACAGAGCAATCAGCCCCAGCATTTT. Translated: CAWSGQSNQPQHF.

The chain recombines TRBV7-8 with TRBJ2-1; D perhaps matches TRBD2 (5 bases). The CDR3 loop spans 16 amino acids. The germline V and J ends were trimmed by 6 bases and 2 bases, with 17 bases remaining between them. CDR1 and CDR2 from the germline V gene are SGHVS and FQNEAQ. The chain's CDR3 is CASRSKSGTTYNEQFF. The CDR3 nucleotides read TGTGCCAGCAGATCTAAGAGCGGAACGACCTACAATGAGCAGTTCTTC.

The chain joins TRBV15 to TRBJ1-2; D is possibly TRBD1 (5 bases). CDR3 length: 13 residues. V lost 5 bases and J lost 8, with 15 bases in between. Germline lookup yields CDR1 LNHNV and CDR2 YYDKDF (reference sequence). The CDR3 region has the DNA TGTGCCACCAGCCGATCGGGGGAGGAAGGCTACACCTTC. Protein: CATSRSGEEGYTF.

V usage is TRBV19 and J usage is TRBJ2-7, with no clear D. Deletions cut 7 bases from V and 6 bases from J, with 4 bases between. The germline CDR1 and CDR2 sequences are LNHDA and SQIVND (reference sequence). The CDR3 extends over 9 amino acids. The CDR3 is CASNCEQYF. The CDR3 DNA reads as TGTGCCAGTAACTGCGAGCAGTACTTC. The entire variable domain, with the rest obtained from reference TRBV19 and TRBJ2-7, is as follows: DGGITQSPKYLFRKEGQNVTLSCEQNLNHDAMYWYRQDPGQGLRLIYYSQIVNDFQKGDIAEGYSVSREKKESFPLTVTSAQKNPTAFYLCASNCEQYFGPGTRLTVT.

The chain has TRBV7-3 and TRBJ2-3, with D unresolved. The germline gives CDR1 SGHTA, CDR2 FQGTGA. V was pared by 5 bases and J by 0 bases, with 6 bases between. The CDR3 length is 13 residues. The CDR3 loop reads CASSSPSTDTQYF. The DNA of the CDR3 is TGTGCCAGCAGCAGCCCTAGCACAGATACGCAGTATTTT. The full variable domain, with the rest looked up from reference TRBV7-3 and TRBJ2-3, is GAGVSQTPSNKVTEKGKYVELRCDPISGHTALYWYRQSLGQGPEFLIYFQGTGAADDSGLPNDRFFAVRPEGSVSTLKIQRTERGDSAVYLCASSSPSTDTQYFGPGTRLTVL.

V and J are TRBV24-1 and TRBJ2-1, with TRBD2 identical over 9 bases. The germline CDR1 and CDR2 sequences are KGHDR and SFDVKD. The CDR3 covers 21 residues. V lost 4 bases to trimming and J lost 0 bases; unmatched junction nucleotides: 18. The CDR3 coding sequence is TGTGCCACCAGTGACGGAAGGGGGGGCGGGGGGGCACCGAGCTCCTACAATGAGCAGTTCTTC. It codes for CATSDGRGGGGAPSSYNEQFF.

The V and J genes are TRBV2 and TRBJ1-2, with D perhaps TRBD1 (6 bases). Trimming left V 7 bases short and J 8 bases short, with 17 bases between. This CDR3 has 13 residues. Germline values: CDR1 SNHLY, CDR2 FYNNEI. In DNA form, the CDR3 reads TGTGCCAGCACCCCACAGGGTTCTGGGGGCTACACCTTC. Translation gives CASTPQGSGGYTF.

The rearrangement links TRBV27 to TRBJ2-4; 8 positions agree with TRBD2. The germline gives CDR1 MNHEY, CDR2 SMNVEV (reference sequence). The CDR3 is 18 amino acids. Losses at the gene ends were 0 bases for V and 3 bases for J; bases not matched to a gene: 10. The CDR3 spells CASSLSGGLAGNKNIQYF. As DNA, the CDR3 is TGTGCCAGCAGTTTATCTGGTGGGTTAGCGGGGAACAAAAACATTCAGTACTTC.

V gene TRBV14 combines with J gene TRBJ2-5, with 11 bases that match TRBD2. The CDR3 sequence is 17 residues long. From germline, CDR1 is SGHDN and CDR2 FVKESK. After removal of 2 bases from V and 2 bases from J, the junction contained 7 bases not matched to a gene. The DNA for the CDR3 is TGTGCCAGCAGCCAACGTCCTAGCGGGAGGTCGCAAGAGACCCAGTACTTC. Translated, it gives CASSQRPSGRSQETQYF.

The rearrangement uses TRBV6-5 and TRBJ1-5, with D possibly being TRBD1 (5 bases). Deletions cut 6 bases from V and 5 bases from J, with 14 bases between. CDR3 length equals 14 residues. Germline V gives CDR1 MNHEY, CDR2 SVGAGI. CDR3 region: CASSTWQGDQPQHF. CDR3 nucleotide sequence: TGTGCCAGCAGCACCTGGCAGGGCGATCAGCCCCAGCATTTT.

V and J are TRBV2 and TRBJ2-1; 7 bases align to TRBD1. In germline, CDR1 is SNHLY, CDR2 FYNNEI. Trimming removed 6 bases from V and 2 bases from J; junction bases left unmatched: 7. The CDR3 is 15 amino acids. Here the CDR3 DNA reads TGTGCCAGCAGATCGGACAGGTGGGCCTACAATGAGCAGTTCTTC. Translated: CASRSDRWAYNEQFF. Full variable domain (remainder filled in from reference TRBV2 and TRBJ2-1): EPEVTQTPSHQVTQMGQEVILRCVPISNHLYFYWYRQILGQKVEFLVSFYNNEISEKSEIFDDQFSVERPDGSNFTLKIRSTKLEDSAMYFCASRSDRWAYNEQFFGPGTRLTVL.

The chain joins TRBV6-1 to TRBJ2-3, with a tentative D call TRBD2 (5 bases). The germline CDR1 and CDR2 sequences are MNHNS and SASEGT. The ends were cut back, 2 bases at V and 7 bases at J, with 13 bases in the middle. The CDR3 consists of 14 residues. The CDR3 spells CASSETPGENTQYF. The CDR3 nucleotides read TGTGCCAGCAGTGAAACCCCCGGGGAGAATACGCAGTATTTT.

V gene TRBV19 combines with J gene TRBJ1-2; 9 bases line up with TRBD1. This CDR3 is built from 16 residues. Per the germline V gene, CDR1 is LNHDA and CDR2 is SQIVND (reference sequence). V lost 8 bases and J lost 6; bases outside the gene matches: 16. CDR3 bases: TGTGCCAGTCTCCCGGGACAGGGTAGCACCCTGGATGGCTACACCTTC. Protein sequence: CASLPGQGSTLDGYTF.

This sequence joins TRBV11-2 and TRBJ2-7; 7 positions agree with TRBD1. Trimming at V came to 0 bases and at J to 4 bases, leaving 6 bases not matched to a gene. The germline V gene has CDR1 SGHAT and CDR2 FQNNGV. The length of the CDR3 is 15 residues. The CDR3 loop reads CASSLDRGTAYEQYF. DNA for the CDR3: TGTGCCAGCAGCTTAGATCGAGGGACAGCATACGAGCAGTACTTC.

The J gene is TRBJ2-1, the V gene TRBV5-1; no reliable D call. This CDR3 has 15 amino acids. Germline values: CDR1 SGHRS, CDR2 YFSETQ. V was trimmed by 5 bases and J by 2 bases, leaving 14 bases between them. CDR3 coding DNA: TGCGCCAGCAGGGGTAGCCTTAACGCCTACAATGAGCAGTTCTTC. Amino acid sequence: CASRGSLNAYNEQFF.

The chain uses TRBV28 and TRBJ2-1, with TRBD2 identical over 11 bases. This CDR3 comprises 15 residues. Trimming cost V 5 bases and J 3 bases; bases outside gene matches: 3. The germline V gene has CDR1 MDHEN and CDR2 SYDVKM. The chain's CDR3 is CASSPGLAGYNEQFF. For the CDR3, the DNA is TGTGCCAGCAGTCCCGGACTAGCGGGCTACAATGAGCAGTTCTTC.